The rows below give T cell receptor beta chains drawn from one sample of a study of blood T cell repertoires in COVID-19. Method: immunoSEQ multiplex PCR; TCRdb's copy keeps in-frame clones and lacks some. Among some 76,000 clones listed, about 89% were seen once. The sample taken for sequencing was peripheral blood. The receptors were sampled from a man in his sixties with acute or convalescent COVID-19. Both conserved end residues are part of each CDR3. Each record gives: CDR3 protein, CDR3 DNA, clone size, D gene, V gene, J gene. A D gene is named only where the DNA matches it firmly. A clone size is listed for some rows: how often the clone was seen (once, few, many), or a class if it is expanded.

CASSPGLASNQYF	TGTGCCAGCTCACCGGGACTAGCGAGTAACCAGTACTTC	.	TRBD2	TRBV18	TRBJ2-5
CASSPREASGSYEQYF	TGCGCCAGCAGCCCTCGTGAAGCTAGTGGGTCCTACGAGCAGTACTTC	.	.	TRBV4-1	TRBJ2-7
CASSQGRVSNQPQHF	TGTGCCAGCAGCCAAGGCAGGGTTAGCAATCAGCCCCAGCATTTT	.	.	TRBV3-1/TRBV3-2	TRBJ1-5
CASSPPGAPYGYTF	TGTGCCAGCAGCCCGCCGGGAGCCCCCTATGGCTACACCTTC	once	.	TRBV7-9	TRBJ1-2
CASSFPGLLTEAFF	TGCGCCAGCAGCTTCCCAGGACTGCTCACTGAAGCTTTCTTT	.	.	TRBV5-1	TRBJ1-1
CASSLSTGPFPNEQFF	TGTGCCAGCAGTTTATCGACAGGGCCATTCCCCAATGAGCAGTTCTTC	.	TRBD1	TRBV27	TRBJ2-1
CASPQVGLSTDTQYF	TGTGCCAGCCCCCAGGTTGGGTTGAGCACAGATACGCAGTATTTT	.	.	TRBV6-5	TRBJ2-3
CASPDRPYGYTF	TGCGCCAGCCCGGACAGGCCCTATGGCTACACCTTC	.	TRBD1	TRBV10-1	TRBJ1-2
CASLAGGSKNIQYF	TGTGCCAGTTTGGCAGGGGGTTCGAAAAACATTCAGTACTTC	.	TRBD1	TRBV19	TRBJ2-4
CASSLGGVSYNEQFF	TGTGCCAGCAGCTTAGGCGGCGTCTCCTACAATGAGCAGTTCTTC	few	.	TRBV11-3	TRBJ2-1
CASSLALTGAYEQYF	TGTGCCAGCAGCTTGGCCCTGACTGGAGCGTACGAGCAGTACTTC	.	.	TRBV5-5	TRBJ2-7
CSVEDIGGNEQFF	TGCAGCGTTGAAGATATAGGGGGAAATGAGCAGTTCTTC	medium-sized	.	TRBV29-1	TRBJ2-1
CAISPGQGTTEAFF	TGTGCCATCAGTCCGGGACAGGGGACCACTGAAGCTTTCTTT	.	TRBD1	TRBV10-3	TRBJ1-1
CASRIQQRGGGDTQYF	TGTGCCAGCAGAATCCAACAGCGGGGGGGCGGGGATACGCAGTATTTT	.	TRBD2	TRBV2	TRBJ2-3
CASARLAGLTDTQYF	TGTGCCAGCGCTCGACTAGCGGGTCTCACAGATACGCAGTATTTT	.	TRBD2	TRBV2	TRBJ2-3
CASSEGRPQETQYF	TGTGCCAGCAGTGAGGGCAGGCCTCAAGAGACCCAGTACTTC	.	.	TRBV2	TRBJ2-5
CASSQAGRETQYF	TGCGCCAGCAGCCAAGCGGGTCGAGAGACCCAGTACTTC	.	.	TRBV4-1	TRBJ2-5
CASSAGAGTGTAGELFF	TGTGCCAGCAGCGCGGGCGCCGGGACAGGGACGGCCGGGGAGCTGTTTTTT	.	TRBD1	TRBV9	TRBJ2-2
CASSLLGGGALGSEQFF	TGTGCCAGCAGCTTATTGGGCGGGGGGGCCCTTGGGTCCGAGCAGTTCTTC	.	TRBD2	TRBV11-3	TRBJ2-1
CAWSAGYGNSPLHF	TGTGCCTGGAGTGCGGGGTACGGTAATTCACCCCTCCACTTT	.	.	TRBV30	TRBJ1-6
CASSGGQGASPQHF	TGTGCCAGCAGCGGCGGCCAGGGGGCTTCGCCCCAGCATTTT	.	TRBD1	TRBV5-6	TRBJ1-5
CASSALQGFSYNEQFF	TGTGCCAGCAGCGCTCTACAGGGGTTCTCCTACAATGAGCAGTTCTTC	.	TRBD1	TRBV9	TRBJ2-1
CASSPGLAGATTYEQYF	TGCGCCAGCAGCCCGGGACTAGCGGGAGCCACCACCTACGAGCAGTACTTC	once	TRBD2	TRBV5-1	TRBJ2-7
CASSLTGTSGWYEQYF	TGTGCCAGCAGCTTAACGGGGACTAGCGGGTGGTACGAGCAGTACTTC	once	TRBD2	TRBV7-3	TRBJ2-7
CASSSQGRGSYNEQFF	TGTGCCAGCAGTTCCCAGGGGAGGGGGTCCTACAATGAGCAGTTCTTC	.	.	TRBV6-5	TRBJ2-1
CASSAGTGHNQPQHF	TGTGCCAGCAGCGCCGGGACAGGCCACAATCAGCCCCAGCATTTT	.	TRBD1	TRBV5-8	TRBJ1-5
CASSGTGVGDTQYF	TGTGCCAGCAGCGGGACAGGGGTGGGAGATACGCAGTATTTT	.	TRBD1	TRBV5-4	TRBJ2-3
CASSLRENQPQHF	TGTGCCAGCAGCTTACGGGAGAATCAGCCCCAGCATTTT	.	.	TRBV6-5	TRBJ1-5
CASSDPFRSPLHF	TGTGCCAGCAGTGATCCGTTCAGATCACCCCTCCACTTT	.	.	TRBV6-1	TRBJ1-6
CATSDLATSGGRDEQFF	TGTGCCACCAGTGATTTAGCGACTAGCGGGGGGAGGGATGAGCAGTTCTTC	.	TRBD2	TRBV24-1	TRBJ2-1
CASSTDKNYGYTF	TGTGCCAGCAGCACCGACAAGAACTATGGCTACACCTTC	.	.	TRBV12-3/TRBV12-4	TRBJ1-2
CASFEPGGGRFEAFF	TGTGCCAGCTTTGAACCAGGGGGCGGGCGGTTTGAAGCTTTCTTT	.	TRBD1	TRBV6-6	TRBJ1-1
CASSLNRGPETNVLTF	TGTGCCAGCAGCTTAAACAGGGGCCCAGAGACCAACGTCCTGACTTTC	once	TRBD1	TRBV7-8	TRBJ2-6